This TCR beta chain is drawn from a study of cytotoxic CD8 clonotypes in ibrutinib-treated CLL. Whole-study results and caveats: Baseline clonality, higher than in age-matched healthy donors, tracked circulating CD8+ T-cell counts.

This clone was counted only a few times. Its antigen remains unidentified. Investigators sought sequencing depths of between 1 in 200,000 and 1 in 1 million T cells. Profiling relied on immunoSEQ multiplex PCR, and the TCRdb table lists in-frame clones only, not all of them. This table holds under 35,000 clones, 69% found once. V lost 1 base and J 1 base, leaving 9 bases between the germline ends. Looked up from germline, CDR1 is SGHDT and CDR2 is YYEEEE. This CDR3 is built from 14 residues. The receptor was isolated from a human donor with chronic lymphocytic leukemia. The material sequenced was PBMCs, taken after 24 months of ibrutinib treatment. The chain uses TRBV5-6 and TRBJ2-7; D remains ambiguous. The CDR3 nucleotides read TGTGCCAGCAGCTTGTACACCCCTTCCTACGAGCAGTACTTC. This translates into CASSLYTPSYEQYF.